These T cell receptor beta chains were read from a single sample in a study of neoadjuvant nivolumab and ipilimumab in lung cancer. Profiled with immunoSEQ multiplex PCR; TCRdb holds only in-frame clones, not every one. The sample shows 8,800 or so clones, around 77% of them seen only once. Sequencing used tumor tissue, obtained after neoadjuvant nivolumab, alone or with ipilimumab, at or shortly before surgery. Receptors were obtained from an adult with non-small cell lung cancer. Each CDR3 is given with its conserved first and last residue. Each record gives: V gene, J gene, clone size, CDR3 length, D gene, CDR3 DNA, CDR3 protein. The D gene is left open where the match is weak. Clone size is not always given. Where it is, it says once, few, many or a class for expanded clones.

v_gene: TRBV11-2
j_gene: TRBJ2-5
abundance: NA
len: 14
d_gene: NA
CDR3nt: TGTGCCAGCACCCCAGGGGGGGATGGGGAGACCCAGTACTTC
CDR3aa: CASTPGGDGETQYF

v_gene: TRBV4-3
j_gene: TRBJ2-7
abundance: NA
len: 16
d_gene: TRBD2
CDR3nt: TGCGCCAGCAGCCAAGATCTAGTGGCGGGAGGGCTCGAGCAGTACTTC
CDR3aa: CASSQDLVAGGLEQYF

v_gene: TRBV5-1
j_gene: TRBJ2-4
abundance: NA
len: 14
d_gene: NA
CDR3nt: TGCGCCAGCAGCGCCGCAGAGGGCAAAAACATTCAGTACTTC
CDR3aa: CASSAAEGKNIQYF

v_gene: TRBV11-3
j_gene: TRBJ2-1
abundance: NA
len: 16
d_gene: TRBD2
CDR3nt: TGTGCCAGCAGCTTAAATGGGAGGGAGTGGTACAATGAGCAGTTCTTC
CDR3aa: CASSLNGREWYNEQFF

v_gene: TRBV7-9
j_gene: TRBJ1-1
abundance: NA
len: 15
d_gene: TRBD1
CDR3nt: TGTGCCAGCAGCCCCCAGGACAGGGAGAACACTGAAGCTTTCTTT
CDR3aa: CASSPQDRENTEAFF

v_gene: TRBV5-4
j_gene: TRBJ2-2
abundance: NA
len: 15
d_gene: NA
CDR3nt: TGTGCCAGCAGCTTGGTGGACCCCGTCGGGGGGGAGCTGTTTTTT
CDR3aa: CASSLVDPVGGELFF

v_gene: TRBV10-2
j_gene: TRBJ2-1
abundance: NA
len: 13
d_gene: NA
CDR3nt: TGCGCCAGCAGTGGGAACAGGTACCATGAGCAGTTCTTC
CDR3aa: CASSGNRYHEQFF

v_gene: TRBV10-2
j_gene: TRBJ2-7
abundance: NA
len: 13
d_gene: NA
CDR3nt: TGCGCCAGCAAAAAGACTACCCTAGGCGAGCAGTACTTC
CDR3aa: CASKKTTLGEQYF

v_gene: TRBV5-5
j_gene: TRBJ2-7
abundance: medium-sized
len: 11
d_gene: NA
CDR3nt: TGTGCCAGCAGCTTGGGCTACGAGCAGTACTTC
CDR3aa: CASSLGYEQYF

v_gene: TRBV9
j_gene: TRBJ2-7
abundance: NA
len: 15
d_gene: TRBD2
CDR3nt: TGTGCCAGCAGCGATCGGACTAGCGGGGACTACGAGCAGTACTTC
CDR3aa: CASSDRTSGDYEQYF

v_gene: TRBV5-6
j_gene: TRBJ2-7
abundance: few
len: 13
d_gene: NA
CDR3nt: TGTGCCAGCAGCTACAGTAACTCCTACGAGCAGTACTTC
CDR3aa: CASSYSNSYEQYF

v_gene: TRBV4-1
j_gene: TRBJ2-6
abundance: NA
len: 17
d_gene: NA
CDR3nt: TGCGCCAGCAGCCAACGAGTGGAGGGTCTTCGGGCCAACGTCCTGACTTTC
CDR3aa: CASSQRVEGLRANVLTF

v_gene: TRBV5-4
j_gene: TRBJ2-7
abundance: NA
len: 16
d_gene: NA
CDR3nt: TGTGCCAGCAGCCGAACACAGGGTAGGGGGGCCTACGAGCAGTACTTC
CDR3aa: CASSRTQGRGAYEQYF

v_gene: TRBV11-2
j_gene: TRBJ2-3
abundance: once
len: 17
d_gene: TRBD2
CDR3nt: TGTGCCAGCAGCTTAGATAAAGCGGGGCCCAGCACAGATACGCAGTATTTT
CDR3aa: CASSLDKAGPSTDTQYF

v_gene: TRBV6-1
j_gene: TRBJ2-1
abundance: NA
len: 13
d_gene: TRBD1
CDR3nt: TGTGCCTCAGGGACAGCCTCAAGGAATGAGCAGTTCTTC
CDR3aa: CASGTASRNEQFF

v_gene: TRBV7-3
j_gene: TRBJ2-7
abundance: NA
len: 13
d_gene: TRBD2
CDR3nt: TGTGCCAGCAGTTATACTAGCGGTTACGAGCAGTACTTC
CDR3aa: CASSYTSGYEQYF

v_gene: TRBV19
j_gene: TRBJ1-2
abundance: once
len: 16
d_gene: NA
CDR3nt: TGTGCCAGTAGGGCCGGGGCTCGGACTGCAAACTATGGCTACACCTTC
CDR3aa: CASRAGARTANYGYTF

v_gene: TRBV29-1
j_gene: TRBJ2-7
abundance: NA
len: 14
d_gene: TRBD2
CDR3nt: TGCAGCGTTGAGACAGGACTAGCGGTCTACGAGCAGTACTTC
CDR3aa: CSVETGLAVYEQYF

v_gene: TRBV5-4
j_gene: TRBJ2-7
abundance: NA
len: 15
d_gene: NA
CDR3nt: TGTGCCAGCAGCTACCGCGGGGCGGGCCACCTCGAGCAGTACTTC
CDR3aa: CASSYRGAGHLEQYF

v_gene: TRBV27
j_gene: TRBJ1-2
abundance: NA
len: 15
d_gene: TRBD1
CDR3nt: TGTGCCAGCAGTTTTATGGGACAGGGACGCTATGGCTACACCTTC
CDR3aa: CASSFMGQGRYGYTF

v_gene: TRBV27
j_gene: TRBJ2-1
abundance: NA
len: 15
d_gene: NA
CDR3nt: TGTGCCAGCAGTTTAGGGAGTAGCTCCTACAATGAGCAGTTCTTC
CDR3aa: CASSLGSSSYNEQFF

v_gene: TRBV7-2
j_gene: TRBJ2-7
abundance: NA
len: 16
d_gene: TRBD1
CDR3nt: TGTGCCAGCAGCTGGCTCCCGTCGACAGGGGCCTACGAGCAGTACTTC
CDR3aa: CASSWLPSTGAYEQYF

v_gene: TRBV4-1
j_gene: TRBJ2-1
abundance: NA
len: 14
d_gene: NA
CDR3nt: TGCGCCAGCAGCCAAGTGGGGGAGACGAATGAGCAGTTCTTC
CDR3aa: CASSQVGETNEQFF

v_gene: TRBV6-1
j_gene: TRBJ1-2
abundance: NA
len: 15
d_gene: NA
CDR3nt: TGTGCCAGCAGTGAATTGTCGGCGGGAAACTATGGCTACACCTTC
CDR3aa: CASSELSAGNYGYTF

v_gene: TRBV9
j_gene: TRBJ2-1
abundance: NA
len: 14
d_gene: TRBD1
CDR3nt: TGTGCCAGCAGCACCAGGGGGACAGGCTATGAGCAGTTCTTC
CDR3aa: CASSTRGTGYEQFF

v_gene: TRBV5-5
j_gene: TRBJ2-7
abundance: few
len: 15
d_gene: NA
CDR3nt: TGTGCCAGCAGCTTGGTTACAGGGAACTCCTACGAGCAGTACTTC
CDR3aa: CASSLVTGNSYEQYF

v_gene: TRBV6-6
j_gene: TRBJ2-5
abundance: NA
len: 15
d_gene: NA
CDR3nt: TGTGCCAGCAGTTACTCATCGGTTCAGCAAGAGACCCAGTACTTC
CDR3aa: CASSYSSVQQETQYF

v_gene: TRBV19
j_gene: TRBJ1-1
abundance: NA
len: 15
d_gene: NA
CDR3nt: TGTGCCAGTAGTATAGGGCGGGGCCTTAACACTGAAGCTTTCTTT
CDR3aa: CASSIGRGLNTEAFF

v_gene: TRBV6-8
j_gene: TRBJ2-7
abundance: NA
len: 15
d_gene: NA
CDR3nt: TGTGCCAGCAGTTACTCGGCCCGAACGGGCAACGAGCAGTACTTC
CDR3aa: CASSYSARTGNEQYF

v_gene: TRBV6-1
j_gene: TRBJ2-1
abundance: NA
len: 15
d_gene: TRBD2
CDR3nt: TGTGCCAGCAGCCCCTTGGCTAGCGGGAGAAATGAGCAGTTCTTC
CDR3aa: CASSPLASGRNEQFF

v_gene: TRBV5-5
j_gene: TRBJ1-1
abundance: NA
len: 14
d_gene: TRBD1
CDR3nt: TGTGCCAGCAGCTTACAGGGGCGTTACACTGAAGCTTTCTTT
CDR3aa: CASSLQGRYTEAFF

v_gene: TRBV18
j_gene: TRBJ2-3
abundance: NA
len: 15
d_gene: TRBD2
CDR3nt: TGTGCCAGCTCACCTCCGGGACTAGCCACAGATACGCAGTATTTT
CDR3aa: CASSPPGLATDTQYF

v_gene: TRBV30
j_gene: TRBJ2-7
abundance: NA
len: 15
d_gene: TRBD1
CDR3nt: TGTGCCTGGACCAGGGGACAGGGAATTGTGTACGAGCAGTACTTC
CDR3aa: CAWTRGQGIVYEQYF

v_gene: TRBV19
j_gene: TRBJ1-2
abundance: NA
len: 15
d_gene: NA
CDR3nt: TGTGCCAGTAGTAGCCAAGGGGGTTTTAACTATGGCTACACCTTC
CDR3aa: CASSSQGGFNYGYTF

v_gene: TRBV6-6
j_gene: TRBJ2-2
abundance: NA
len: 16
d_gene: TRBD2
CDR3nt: TGTGCCAGCAGCGACCGCACTAGCGGGAGCCCCGGGGAGCTGTTTTTT
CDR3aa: CASSDRTSGSPGELFF

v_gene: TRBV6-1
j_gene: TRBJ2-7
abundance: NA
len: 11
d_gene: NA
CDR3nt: TGTGCCAGCAACGCCGCCTACGAGCAGTACTTC
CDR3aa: CASNAAYEQYF

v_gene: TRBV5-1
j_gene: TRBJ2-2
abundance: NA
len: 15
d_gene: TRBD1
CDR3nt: TGCGCCAGCAGCTTGGACAGGGGGAGTACCGGGGAGCTGTTTTTT
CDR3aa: CASSLDRGSTGELFF

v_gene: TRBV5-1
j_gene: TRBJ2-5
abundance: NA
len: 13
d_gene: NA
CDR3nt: TGCGCCAGCAGCTTGGATTACGGGGAGACCCAGTACTTC
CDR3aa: CASSLDYGETQYF

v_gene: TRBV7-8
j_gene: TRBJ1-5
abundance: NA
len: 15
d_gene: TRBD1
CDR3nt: TGTGCCAGCAGAAGGGACAGGGCGGGAAATCAGCCCCAGCATTTT
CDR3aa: CASRRDRAGNQPQHF

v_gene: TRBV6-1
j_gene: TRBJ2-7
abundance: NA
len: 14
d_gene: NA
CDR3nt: TGTGCCAGCACTCAAGGGGGGAGCTCCTACGAGCAGTACTTC
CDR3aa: CASTQGGSSYEQYF

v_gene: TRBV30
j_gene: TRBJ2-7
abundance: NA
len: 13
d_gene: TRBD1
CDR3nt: TGTGCCTGGACTCGGGACAGGCCTATCGAGCAGTACTTC
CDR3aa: CAWTRDRPIEQYF

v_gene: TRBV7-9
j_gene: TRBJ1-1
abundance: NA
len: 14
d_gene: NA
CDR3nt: TGTGCCAGCAGCTTAGTGGAGGGTTGGACTGAAGCTTTCTTT
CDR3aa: CASSLVEGWTEAFF

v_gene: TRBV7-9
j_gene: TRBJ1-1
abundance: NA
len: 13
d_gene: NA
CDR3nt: TGTGCCAGCAGCTTAGGGGGACGGACTGAAGCTTTCTTT
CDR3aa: CASSLGGRTEAFF

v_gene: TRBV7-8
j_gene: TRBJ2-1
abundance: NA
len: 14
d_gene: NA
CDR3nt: TGTGCCAGCAGCCCAGCGAGAGTAGTCCATGAGCAGTTCTTC
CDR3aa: CASSPARVVHEQFF

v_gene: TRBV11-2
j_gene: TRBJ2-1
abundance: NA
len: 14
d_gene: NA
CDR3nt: TGTGCCAGCAGCTCTCAGGGACTGTACAATGAGCAGTTCTTC
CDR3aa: CASSSQGLYNEQFF

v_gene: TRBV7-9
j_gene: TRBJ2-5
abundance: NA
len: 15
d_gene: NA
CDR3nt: TGTGCCAGCAGCTTACTACAGGGATTGGGGGAGACCCAGTACTTC
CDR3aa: CASSLLQGLGETQYF

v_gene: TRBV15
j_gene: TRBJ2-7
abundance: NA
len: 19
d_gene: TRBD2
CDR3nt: TGTGCCACCAGCAGAGATTTTTATACTAGCGGGAGGTTTGTCTACGAGCAGTACTTC
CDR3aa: CATSRDFYTSGRFVYEQYF

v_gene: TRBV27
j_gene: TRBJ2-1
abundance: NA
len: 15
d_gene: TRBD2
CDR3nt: TGTGCCAGCAGTGTCGCTAGCGGGGACTACAATGAGCAGTTCTTC
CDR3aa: CASSVASGDYNEQFF

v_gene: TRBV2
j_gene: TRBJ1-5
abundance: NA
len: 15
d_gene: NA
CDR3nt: TGTGCCAGCAGAGCAGGGAGGGCAGGAACAGGGCCCCAGCATTTT
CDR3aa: CASRAGRAGTGPQHF

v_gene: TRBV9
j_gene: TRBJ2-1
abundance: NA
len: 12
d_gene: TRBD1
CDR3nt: TGTGCCAGCGGACAGGGGTACAATGAGCAGTTCTTC
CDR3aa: CASGQGYNEQFF

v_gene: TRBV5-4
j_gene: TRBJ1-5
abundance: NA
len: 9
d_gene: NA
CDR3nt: TGTGCCAGCAGCGCGGCCGAGCATTTT
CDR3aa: CASSAAEHF

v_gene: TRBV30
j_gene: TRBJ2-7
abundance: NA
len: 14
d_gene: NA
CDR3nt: TGTGCCTGGAGTGCGGTCGGGACTCAAAGGGCGCAGTACTTC
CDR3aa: CAWSAVGTQRAQYF

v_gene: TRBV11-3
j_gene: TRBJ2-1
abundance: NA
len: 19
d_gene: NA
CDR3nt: TGTGCCAGCAGCTTAGATTCTACCCGTACGGGACCCTCCTACAATGAGCAGTTCTTC
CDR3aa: CASSLDSTRTGPSYNEQFF

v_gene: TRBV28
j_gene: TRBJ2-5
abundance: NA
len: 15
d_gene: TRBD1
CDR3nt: TGTGCCAGCAGTCGGTGGACAGGTGGAGAAGAGACCCAGTACTTC
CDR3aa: CASSRWTGGEETQYF

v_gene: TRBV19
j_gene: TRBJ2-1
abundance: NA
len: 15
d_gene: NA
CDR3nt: TGTGCCAGTAGGGATGACCCCGGCTCCTACAATGAGCAGTTCTTC
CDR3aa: CASRDDPGSYNEQFF